These 10 T cell receptor beta chains were sequenced from one sample in a study of T cell responses to AZD1222 COVID-19 vaccine. Using immunoSEQ multiplex PCR, the repertoire was profiled, and TCRdb retains in-frame clones only, with some absent. The sample has fewer than 110,000 clones, roughly 91% seen once; the top ten hold about 48%. This specimen was peripheral blood, taken on day 0 of AZD1222 vaccination. Source of these receptors: an adult in good health.

This clone turned up a few times. The chain joins TRBV7-3 to TRBJ2-7, with 11 positions matching TRBD1. The CDR3 is 15 amino acids. J lost 4 bases, V lost 3 bases, and 5 bases had no gene match. The V gene's germline CDR1 is SGHTA and CDR2 FQGTGA. CDR3 DNA sequence: TGTGCCAGCAGCTTGAGGGGGACAGGGGGATACGAGCAGTACTTC. As protein: CASSLRGTGGYEQYF.

This chain uses TRBV7-3 with TRBJ1-2; D not resolved. Trimming stripped 5 bases from V and 6 bases from J, with 13 bases between. The CDR3 has 13 residues. Germline V gene lookup returns CDR1 SGHTA and CDR2 FQGTGA. The CDR3 reads CASSPTVGDGYTF. As DNA, the CDR3 is TGTGCCAGCAGCCCTACCGTCGGGGATGGCTACACCTTC.

This clone was detected a few times. The chain carries TRBV27 and TRBJ2-6, with 7 bases aligning to TRBD2. This CDR3 has 17 amino acids. V lost 8 bases to trimming and J lost 0 bases; unmatched junction nucleotides: 10. CDR1 is MNHEY and CDR2 is SMNVEV in the germline V gene (reference sequence). CDR3 in amino acids: CASRPGSGASGANVLTF. The CDR3 nucleotides are TGTGCCAGCCGCCCGGGGAGCGGGGCCTCTGGGGCCAACGTCCTGACTTTC.

The gene calls are TRBV28 and TRBJ1-2; D gene unclear. The V and J ends lost 3 bases and 8 bases respectively, with 10 bases between them. The CDR3 sequence is 12 residues long. The germline gives CDR1 MDHEN, CDR2 SYDVKM. The CDR3 sequence is CASSFGLGGYTF. The CDR3 bases are TGTGCCAGCAGTTTCGGGTTAGGGGGCTACACCTTC.

The CDR3 nucleotides are TGTGCCAGTAGGACGGACCCCCGAACGGAAAAACTGTTTTTT. Protein product: CASRTDPRTEKLFF. The V call is TRBV19, the J call TRBJ1-4; no definite D call. The germline gives CDR1 LNHDA, CDR2 SQIVND (reference sequence). The CDR3 has 14 residues. The ends were cut back, 6 bases at V and 8 bases at J, with 16 bases in the middle.

The V and J genes are TRBV28 and TRBJ2-2, with a tentative D call TRBD1 (6 bases). V lost 4 bases, J lost 1 base, and 10 bases lay in between. This CDR3 comprises 15 residues. The germline CDR1 and CDR2 sequences are MDHEN and SYDVKM. This chain's CDR3 is CASSSSGVNTGELFF. CDR3 sequence (DNA): TGTGCCAGCAGTTCGTCAGGGGTGAACACCGGGGAGCTGTTTTTT.

The chain uses TRBV5-6 and TRBJ2-1; D call uncertain. This CDR3 has 15 amino acids. Germline V gene lookup returns CDR1 SGHDT and CDR2 YYEEEE. The V end was cut by 6 bases, the J end by 7 bases, with 20 bases between. The CDR3 DNA is TGTGCCAGCACCCTTCCGATGGAGCCGCGAAATGAGCAGTTCTTC. It yields the protein CASTLPMEPRNEQFF. Using reference TRBV5-6 and TRBJ2-1 for the parts outside the CDR3, the full variable domain is DAGVTQSPTHLIKTRGQQVTLRCSPKSGHDTVSWYQQALGQGPQFIFQYYEEEERQRGNFPDRFSGHQFPNYSSELNVNALLLGDSALYLCASTLPMEPRNEQFFGPGTRLTVL.

This chain connects TRBV7-8 to TRBJ1-1; D is ambiguous. Germline values: CDR1 SGHVS, CDR2 FQNEAQ. The CDR3 runs 16 residues. V lost 5 bases and J 1 base, leaving 17 bases between the germline ends. CDR3 sequence: CASSPPGNGRNTEAFF. In DNA, the CDR3 is TGTGCCAGCAGCCCCCCAGGAAACGGGCGGAACACTGAAGCTTTCTTT.

J is TRBJ2-5 and V is TRBV18; a possible D gene is TRBD1 (6 bases). Germline-derived CDR1 and CDR2 are KGHSH and LQKENI. The germline V and J ends were trimmed by 4 bases and 1 base, with 13 bases remaining between them. This CDR3 is 15 amino acids long. CDR3 sequence (DNA): TGTGCCAGCTCACTCGTCAGGGGCCTCCAAGAGACCCAGTACTTC. Its protein product is CASSLVRGLQETQYF.

V gene TRBV5-1 combines with J gene TRBJ2-1; 9 positions match TRBD1. Trimming took 3 bases from V and 7 from J; bases not matched to a gene: 11. Looked up from germline, CDR1 is SGHRS and CDR2 is YFSETQ. This CDR3 comprises 16 residues. In DNA, the CDR3 is TGCGCCAGCAGCTCCAACCGGGACAGGGTGCGGAATGAGCAGTTCTTC. Translated: CASSSNRDRVRNEQFF. Full variable domain (rest looked up from reference TRBV5-1 and TRBJ2-1): KAGVTQTPRYLIKTRGQQVTLSCSPISGHRSVSWYQQTPGQGLQFLFEYFSETQRNKGNFPGRFSGRQFSNSRSEMNVSTLELGDSALYLCASSSNRDRVRNEQFFGPGTRLTVL.